Listed below are T cell receptor beta chains from one sample, sequenced in a study of cytomegalovirus exposure and HLA in healthy donors. Assay used: immunoSEQ multiplex PCR; TCRdb lists only in-frame clones, some missing. The sample comprises 150,000 or so clones, over 75% of which are singletons, and less than 8% rests with the top ten. Sequencing was performed on PBMCs. These receptors all stem from a man aged 35 to 55 in good health and CMV-seropositive. CDR3s include the opening cysteine and the closing phenylalanine or tryptophan. Clone size is not always given. Where it is, it says once, few, many or a class for expanded clones.

v_call	clone_size	j_call	cdr3_aa
TRBV4-1	.	TRBJ2-1	CASSQVSSGGGNEQFF
TRBV9	.	TRBJ2-1	CASSVYNGQFF
TRBV6-5	.	TRBJ2-7	CASKLALSYEQYF
TRBV6-5	.	TRBJ2-5	CASSYGTGGETQYF
TRBV6-1	.	TRBJ1-2	CASSEANLAGTF
TRBV7-9	once	TRBJ1-1	CASRWTGENTEAFF
TRBV2	.	TRBJ2-6	CARQGSGANGLTF
TRBV28	.	TRBJ2-7	CASSFQGQTYEQYF
TRBV4-2	.	TRBJ1-1	CASSPSLNTEAFF
TRBV5-1	.	TRBJ2-7	CASSRAQASYEQYF
TRBV19	once	TRBJ2-2	CASRPGGTGGITVGTGELFF
TRBV7-9	.	TRBJ1-5	CASSYSGGDSNQPQHF
TRBV21-1	once	TRBJ1-1	CASSASGGQNTEAFF
TRBV5-1	once	TRBJ1-4	CASSLEATGANEKLFF
TRBV11-3	.	TRBJ2-1	CASSSVVAGYNEQFF
TRBV28	.	TRBJ1-5	CASRMEDRVSQPQHF
TRBV7-2	.	TRBJ2-1	CASSSSEALNEQFF